This TCR beta chain appears in the sequencing data of a study of cytotoxic CD8 clonotypes in ibrutinib-treated CLL. Assay: immunoSEQ multiplex PCR; the TCRdb copy retains only in-frame clones and omits some. Counted here are 120,000 to 150,000 clones, roughly 90% occurring once; the ten biggest clones make up 9.5% to 14%. Germline CDR1 and CDR2: SQVTM and ANQGSEA. The length of the CDR3 is 12 residues. The TCR sequence derives from a human donor with chronic lymphocytic leukemia. Source: PBMCs, taken after 12 months of ibrutinib treatment. V and J are TRBV29-1 and TRBJ2-6; D call uncertain. CDR3 DNA: TGCAGTGCCGAAGGAGGGGCCAACGTCCTGACTTTC. Its protein is CSAEGGANVLTF.